Listed below are T cell receptor beta chains from one sample, sequenced in a study of blood T cell repertoires in COVID-19. The table came from immunoSEQ multiplex PCR; TCRdb's copy has only in-frame clones and leaves some out. The repertoire holds about 140,000 clones, with more than 60% as singletons. Material for sequencing was peripheral blood. These receptors all stem from a man between 45 and 60 years old with acute or convalescent COVID-19. Each CDR3 is given with its conserved first and last residue. D genes are given only for firm matches. Only some rows state a clone size, as once, few, many or a class for expanded clones.

V: TRBV9
J: TRBJ2-7
size: once
D: TRBD1
DNA: TGTGCCAGCAGCGCAGGGGGCGAATCCTACGAGCAGTACTTC
CDR3: CASSAGGESYEQYF

V: TRBV6-5
J: TRBJ2-1
size: NA
D: NA
DNA: TGTGCCAGCAGTTACCGGGGCGGGGTCGAGTTCTTC
CDR3: CASSYRGGVEFF

V: TRBV27
J: TRBJ2-7
size: few
D: TRBD1
DNA: TGTGCCAGCAGTCGTCTGGACAGGGACGAGCAGTACTTC
CDR3: CASSRLDRDEQYF

V: TRBV30
J: TRBJ2-7
size: NA
D: TRBD1
DNA: TGTGCCTGGAGTCAGGGGGCCCCAGCCTACGAGCAGTACTTC
CDR3: CAWSQGAPAYEQYF

V: TRBV5-1
J: TRBJ1-5
size: once
D: NA
DNA: TGCGCCAGCAGCTTGGAGGACAGCCTTAATCAGCCCCAGCATTTT
CDR3: CASSLEDSLNQPQHF

V: TRBV11-3
J: TRBJ2-5
size: NA
D: TRBD1
DNA: TGTGCCAGCAGCGCGACAGGGTTGGAGACCCAGTACTTC
CDR3: CASSATGLETQYF

V: TRBV12-3/TRBV12-4
J: TRBJ1-2
size: NA
D: TRBD1
DNA: TGTGCCAGCAGCACGACAGGGGGCAGGGGCTACACCTTC
CDR3: CASSTTGGRGYTF

V: TRBV7-9
J: TRBJ2-2
size: NA
D: TRBD1
DNA: TGTGCCAGCAGCCTCAAGACAGGGGCGAGCGGGGAGCTGTTTTTT
CDR3: CASSLKTGASGELFF

V: TRBV28
J: TRBJ1-2
size: NA
D: TRBD1
DNA: TGTGCCAGCCTTTTGACAGGGGGATATGGCTACACCTTC
CDR3: CASLLTGGYGYTF

V: TRBV19
J: TRBJ1-1
size: NA
D: TRBD1
DNA: TGTGCCAGTAGTATCCGACAGGGAGGAGGGAACACTGAAGCTTTCTTT
CDR3: CASSIRQGGGNTEAFF

V: TRBV30
J: TRBJ1-2
size: NA
D: NA
DNA: TGTGCCTGGAATCCCGGGACAACCTCCTATGGCTACACCTTC
CDR3: CAWNPGTTSYGYTF

V: TRBV29-1
J: TRBJ1-4
size: few
D: NA
DNA: TGCAGCGTTGGTGTAGGGGGTAATGAAAAACTGTTTTTT
CDR3: CSVGVGGNEKLFF

V: TRBV18
J: TRBJ2-1
size: NA
D: NA
DNA: TGTGCCAGCTCCCAACGACAGGTTAATGAGCAGTTCTTC
CDR3: CASSQRQVNEQFF

V: TRBV19
J: TRBJ1-6
size: NA
D: NA
DNA: TGTGCCAGTGGACATCTCAGTAGGACACCCAATAATTCACCCCTCCACTTT
CDR3: CASGHLSRTPNNSPLHF

V: TRBV6-1
J: TRBJ2-3
size: NA
D: TRBD2
DNA: TGTGCCAGCAGTGTCCCTAGCGGGGGGTTCACAGATACGCAGTATTTT
CDR3: CASSVPSGGFTDTQYF

V: TRBV11-2
J: TRBJ2-3
size: few
D: NA
DNA: TGTGCCAGCAGCTTCCCGGGCACAGATACGCAGTATTTT
CDR3: CASSFPGTDTQYF

V: TRBV6-5
J: TRBJ1-1
size: NA
D: NA
DNA: TGTGCCAGCAGGGGGCCGGTGACTGAAGCTTTCTTT
CDR3: CASRGPVTEAFF

V: TRBV27
J: TRBJ1-2
size: once
D: NA
DNA: TGTGCCAGCAGTTTAGCGAGAAACTATGGCTACACCTTC
CDR3: CASSLARNYGYTF

V: TRBV24-1
J: TRBJ1-5
size: NA
D: TRBD1
DNA: TGTGCCACCCAAGGACAGGGAGATCAGCCCCAGCATTTT
CDR3: CATQGQGDQPQHF

V: TRBV5-5
J: TRBJ1-2
size: NA
D: NA
DNA: TGTGCCAGCAGCTTGGCCGGGTCAAGTGTGCGCAACGGCTACACCTTC
CDR3: CASSLAGSSVRNGYTF

V: TRBV11-2
J: TRBJ2-3
size: NA
D: NA
DNA: TGTGCCAGCAGCTTAGATCGTAACACAGATACGCAGTATTTT
CDR3: CASSLDRNTDTQYF

V: TRBV30
J: TRBJ2-2
size: NA
D: NA
DNA: TGTGCCTGGAGCGCCGACACGAACACCGGGGAGCTGTTTTTT
CDR3: CAWSADTNTGELFF

V: TRBV7-8
J: TRBJ1-3
size: NA
D: NA
DNA: TGTGCCAGCAGCTTCGGACAATCCTCTGGAAACACCATATATTTT
CDR3: CASSFGQSSGNTIYF

V: TRBV9
J: TRBJ1-1
size: NA
D: TRBD1
DNA: TGTGCCAGCAGCGCGCACAGGGGAACTGAAGCTTTCTTT
CDR3: CASSAHRGTEAFF

V: TRBV21-1
J: TRBJ2-3
size: NA
D: NA
DNA: TGTGCCAGCAGGACAGACCTCCGGGGGAAGGCAGATACGCAGTATTTT
CDR3: CASRTDLRGKADTQYF

V: TRBV7-7
J: TRBJ2-1
size: NA
D: TRBD2
DNA: TGTGCCAGCAGCTTAATCGGCGGGGGGGGCAGCGATGAGCAGTTCTTC
CDR3: CASSLIGGGGSDEQFF

V: TRBV20-1
J: TRBJ1-1
size: once
D: NA
DNA: TGCAGTGCTAGTTTGTACAGGGCAAACACTGAAGCTTTCTTT
CDR3: CSASLYRANTEAFF

V: TRBV5-1
J: TRBJ2-5
size: NA
D: NA
DNA: TGCGCCAGCAGCTTGGGGTCGCCGGGGGGCGGGGAGACCCAGTACTTC
CDR3: CASSLGSPGGGETQYF